These T cell receptor beta chains were read from a single sample in a study of blood T cell repertoires in COVID-19. The assay was immunoSEQ multiplex PCR, and TCRdb's table has in-frame clones only and misses some. The sample yields about 94,000 clones, roughly 80% seen once. The specimen sequenced was peripheral blood. The receptor set was obtained from a man between 60 and 75 years old with acute or convalescent COVID-19. CDR3s include the opening cysteine and the closing phenylalanine or tryptophan. A D gene is named only where the DNA matches it firmly. Not all rows give a size; the values are once, few, many and, for expanded clones, a class.

>16|NA|TRBV6-2/TRBV6-3|TRBJ1-6|NA
TGTGCCAGCAGTTACGGAGGCTATGCCTATAATTCACCCCTCCACTTT
CASSYGGYAYNSPLHF
>15|NA|TRBV7-6|TRBJ2-7|TRBD1
TGTGCCAGCAGCTCGAAATCAGGGGGAATGTACGAGCAGTACTTC
CASSSKSGGMYEQYF
>15|NA|TRBV7-2|TRBJ2-5|NA
TGTGCCAGCAGCTTAGTTAACAGGGCCGTGGAGACCCAGTACTTC
CASSLVNRAVETQYF
>15|few|TRBV7-8|TRBJ2-1|NA
TGTGCCAGCAGCCTCGCAGGGCTCTCCTACAATGAGCAGTTCTTC
CASSLAGLSYNEQFF
>14|NA|TRBV10-3|TRBJ2-5|TRBD1
TGTGCCACCAAGGGACAGGGACAGGTAGAGACCCAGTACTTC
CATKGQGQVETQYF
>15|NA|TRBV7-8|TRBJ2-3|NA
TGTGCCAGCAGCTTATCGACATTCCGCGGGGATACGCAGTATTTT
CASSLSTFRGDTQYF
>14|NA|TRBV19|TRBJ1-2|NA
TGTGCCAGTAGGCTATCACCGGAGGGATATGGCTACACCTTC
CASRLSPEGYGYTF
>14|NA|TRBV7-2|TRBJ1-1|TRBD1
TGTGCCAGCAGCTTTACGACAGGGGACACTGAAGCTTTCTTT
CASSFTTGDTEAFF
>14|once|TRBV5-1|TRBJ1-2|NA
TGCGCCAGCAGCCTCCATCTAGCTAACTATGGCTACACCTTC
CASSLHLANYGYTF
>13|few|TRBV10-3|TRBJ2-7|TRBD1
TGTGCCATCACCCGGGACAGGGACTACGAGCAGTACTTC
CAITRDRDYEQYF
>14|NA|TRBV2|TRBJ1-3|NA
TGTGCCAGCAAGGCGGGCCTTTCTGGAAACACCATATATTTT
CASKAGLSGNTIYF
>14|NA|TRBV29-1|TRBJ1-1|NA
TGCAGCGTTGAAGATGGGGGGGGCTTTACTGAAGCTTTCTTT
CSVEDGGGFTEAFF